These 29 T cell receptor beta chains share one sample of origin, sequenced in a study of tumor and adjacent non-tumor tissue in lung cancer. TCRbeta libraries were built with three rounds of nested PCR, modified from ARM-PCR. MiXCR, run by TCRdb on the multiplex PCR reads, gives a single entry per CDR3 protein. The table includes about 200,000 distinct CDR3 sequences, less than 80% detected once. This sample's RNA came from whole unsorted tissue. The sample taken for sequencing was lung tumor tissue. These receptors all stem from a man aged 60 to 69 with non-small cell lung cancer.

For this clonotype: An end of the junction differs from the germline gene, which may be a read error. The chain links TRBV6-6 to TRBJ2-2; D possibly corresponds to TRBD2 (5 bases). Germline V gene lookup returns CDR1 MNHNY and CDR2 SVGAGI (reference sequence). CDR3 length equals 15 residues. For the CDR3, the DNA is TGCGCCAGCGGCTCATACGGGGTCGACACCGGGGAGCTGTTTTTT. Protein product: CASGSYGVDTGELFF.

This clonotype has more than one count but fewer than ten. This chain uses TRBV20-1 with TRBJ2-3; 7 nucleotides match TRBD2. CDR1 and CDR2 from the germline V gene are DFQATT and SNEGSKA (reference sequence). This CDR3 has 16 residues. The V gene end was trimmed by 5 bases and the J gene end by 3 bases; junction bases not matched to a gene: 14. The CDR3 protein is CSAPQFAGEGTDTQYF. CDR3 nucleotide sequence: TGCAGTGCTCCTCAATTTGCGGGAGAGGGAACAGATACGCAGTATTTT.

Remarks on this clonotype: Just one base apart from a much larger clone, this may be a read error. The genes are TRBV30 and TRBJ2-3, with D possibly matching TRBD2 (6 bases). The CDR3 totals 14 residues. Germline V gene data show CDR1 as GTSNPN and CDR2 as SVGIG (reference sequence). CDR3 sequence (DNA): TGTGCCTGGAGTCTAGCGCTTAGCATAGATACGCAGTATTTT. It codes for CAWSLALSIDTQYF.

Concerning this clonotype: This may be a read error, as it is one base from a much larger clone. The CDR3 nucleotides are TGCGCCAGCAGTGACAGGCAGACGTACGAGCAGTACTTC. Amino acids: CASSDRQTYEQYF. The gene calls are TRBV10-2 and TRBJ2-7; D remains unclear. This CDR3 comprises 13 residues. CDR1 is WSHSY, CDR2 SAAADI, per germline. V was clipped by 3 bases and J by 4 bases, with 10 bases between them.

This clonotype occurred a few times. The junction does not match germline at one end; this may be a read error. V usage is TRBV11-2 and J usage is TRBJ2-7; no reliable D call. This CDR3 comprises 15 residues. Germline V gene lookup returns CDR1 SGHAT and CDR2 FQNNGV. CDR3 amino acids: CASSQDGSPLYEQYF. CDR3 DNA sequence: TGCGCCAGCAGCCAAGACGGGTCCCCCCTCTACGAGCAGTACTTC.

Points on this clonotype: Because the CDR3 is missing its conserved closing phenylalanine or tryptophan, this is likely a read error. CDR3: CASSQDGQGNEQFI. CDR3 nucleotide sequence: TGCGCCAGTAGCCAAGATGGGCAGGGAAATGAGCAGTTCATC. The J gene is TRBJ2-1, the V gene TRBV4-3, with a tentative D call TRBD1 (5 bases). The CDR3 totals 14 residues. Germline V gene sequence: CDR1 LGHNA, CDR2 YSLEER.

This clonotype was recorded a few times. One base away lies a much larger clone, so this may be a sequencing read error. J is TRBJ2-5 and V is TRBV5-5, with unresolved D. Germline-derived CDR1 and CDR2 are SGHKS and YYEKEE (reference sequence). The CDR3 is made up of 15 amino acids. CDR3 bases: TGTGCCAGCAACTTGGTCCCAGGACACCAAGAGACCCAGTACTTC. Its translation is CASNLVPGHQETQYF. The full variable domain, with the rest looked up from reference TRBV5-5 and TRBJ2-5, is DAGVTQSPTHLIKTRGQQVTLRCSPISGHKSVSWYQQVLGQGPQFIFQYYEKEERGRGNFPDRFSARQFPNYSSELNVNALLLGDSALYLCASNLVPGHQETQYFGPGTRLLVL.

Regarding this clonotype: This may be a read error: a much more frequent sequence differs by one nucleotide. The chain carries TRBV20-1 and TRBJ2-3; TRBD1 matches 9 bases. The germline V gene encodes CDR1 DFQATT and CDR2 SNEGSKA (reference sequence). The V gene end was trimmed by 5 bases and the J gene end by 8 bases; junction bases not matched to a gene: 17. The CDR3 is 16 residues long. The CDR3 region is CSAGTRTGAGAATQYF. CDR3 coding DNA: TGCAGTGCTGGAACCCGGACAGGGGCTGGGGCAGCTACGCAGTATTTT.

On this clonotype: A much bigger clone sits one base away, suggesting this may be a read error. The CDR3 bases are TGTGCCAGCAGAAACAGGGTAAACACTGAAGCTTTCTTT. Translating gives CASRNRVNTEAFF. This sequence joins TRBV6-6 and TRBJ1-1, with D perhaps matching TRBD1 (6 bases). Germline CDR1 MNHNY, CDR2 SVGAGI (reference sequence). This CDR3 has 13 amino acids. Trimming removed 6 bases at V and 2 bases at J, with 10 bases between.

Comments on this clonotype: The junction differs from germline at one of its ends, possibly a read error. This sequence joins TRBV12-5 and TRBJ1-5; 8 nucleotides line up with TRBD1. Germline assignment: CDR1 LGHNT and CDR2 FRNRAP. The CDR3 extends over 15 amino acids. The CDR3 bases are TGTGCTAGTTGTCTCGGGACAGGTTCGGGCCAGCCCCAACATTTT. Its translation is CASCLGTGSGQPQHF.

With regard to this clonotype: Without the conserved terminal phenylalanine or tryptophan, this CDR3 likely stems from a read error. V is TRBV11-3 and J is TRBJ1-2; weak D call: TRBD1 (6 bases). This CDR3 is built from 16 residues. The germline V gene encodes CDR1 SGHNT and CDR2 YENEEA. V dropped 5 bases and J dropped 4 bases, with 20 bases sitting between them. CDR3 bases: TGTGCCAGCAGCAGCCCGACCTCGGGGGCAAGCTATGGCTACACCTCC. It encodes CASSSPTSGASYGYTS.

The chain employs TRBV6-5 and TRBJ2-7; 7 bases align to TRBD1. With V trimmed by 6 bases and J by 2 bases, 13 bases remained unmatched. There are 16 residues in the CDR3. Germline V lookup: CDR1 MNHEY, CDR2 SVGAGI. DNA of the CDR3: TGTGCCAGCAGCGCTTGGGGACAGTCTAGCCCCTACGAGCAGTACTTC. Protein sequence: CASSAWGQSSPYEQYF.

As concerns this clonotype: A much larger clonotype is one base distant, so this may be a read error. The chain is built from TRBV4-3 and TRBJ2-7; TRBD2 aligns across 7 bases. The CDR3 runs to 14 residues. The junction had 11 bases not matched to a gene; V was cut back by 8 bases and J by 4 bases. Germline V gene lookup returns CDR1 LGHNA and CDR2 YSLEER. The CDR3 loop is CASCPGTTTYEQYF. In nucleotides, the CDR3 is TGCGCCAGCTGCCCCGGGACTACTACATACGAGCAGTACTTC.

The CDR3 spells CASSMWTSETQYF. The CDR3 nucleotides are TGTGCCAGCAGCATGTGGACATCGGAGACCCAGTACTTC. The V call is TRBV5-4, the J call TRBJ2-5; a possible D gene is TRBD1 (5 bases). Trimming shortened V by 4 bases and J by 5 bases, and 12 bases separated the two germline ends. The CDR3 has 13 amino acids. Per the germline V gene, CDR1 is SGHNT and CDR2 is YYREEE (reference sequence).

Comments on this clonotype: This sequence may be a read error, since a much larger clone differs from it by one base. The rearrangement links TRBV4-1 to TRBJ2-3; the D gene could be TRBD1 or TRBD2 (6 bases each). This CDR3 contains 13 residues. Germline V gene lookup returns CDR1 MGHRA and CDR2 YSYEKL. CDR3 DNA sequence: TGCACCAGCAGCCAAGATCGGGGGCGGATGCAGTATTTT. Translation: CTSSQDRGRMQYF.

This clonotype came up once. This may come from a read error, since a much larger clone is one base off. V usage is TRBV6-5 and J usage is TRBJ1-5; 11 nucleotides align to TRBD1. Germline CDR1 MNHEY, CDR2 SVGAGI. The CDR3 is made up of 14 amino acids. Trimming at V came to 5 bases and at J to 11 bases, leaving 8 bases not matched to a gene. CDR3 sequence (DNA): TGTGCCAGCAGTCGGGACAGGGGGGGACAGGCCCAGCATTTT. Translated, it gives CASSRDRGGQAQHF.

V and J are TRBV20-1 and TRBJ2-3; D gene uncertain. CDR1 and CDR2 (germline): DFQATT, SNEGSKA (reference sequence). The length of the CDR3 is 14 residues. V shed 6 bases and J shed 0 bases, with 13 bases lying between them. For the CDR3, the DNA is TGCAGTGCGCACATGCCTTCTAGCACAGATACGCAGTATTTT. Translated: CSAHMPSSTDTQYF.

This clonotype occurred once. The V and J genes are TRBV30 and TRBJ2-1; 8 positions match TRBD2. CDR1 is GTSNPN, CDR2 SVGIG, per germline (reference sequence). V was clipped by 4 bases and J by 1 base; unmatched bases: 15. The CDR3 is made up of 18 amino acids. CDR3 sequence: CAWNLRASGWFSYNEQFF. The CDR3 coding sequence is TGTGCCTGGAATCTTCGGGCTAGCGGGTGGTTTTCCTACAATGAGCAGTTCTTC. The variable domain in full, completed from reference TRBV30 and TRBJ2-1, reads SQTIHQWPATLVQPVGSPLSLECTVEGTSNPNLYWYRQAAGRGLQLLFYSVGIGQISSEVPQNLSASRPQDRQFILSSKKLLLSDSGFYLCAWNLRASGWFSYNEQFFGPGTRLTVL.

Comment on this clonotype: A read error may produce the germline difference seen at one junction end. The V and J genes are TRBV11-3 and TRBJ2-5; 10 bases are shared with TRBD1. This CDR3 has 14 residues. Germline V gene data show CDR1 as SGHNT and CDR2 as YENEEA. In DNA form, the CDR3 reads TGTGCCAGCAGGCCGACAGGGGGCTGGGAGACCCAATACTTC. Protein: CASRPTGGWETQYF.

Notes on this clonotype: The CDR3 does not close with the conserved phenylalanine or tryptophan, likely indicating a read error. The rearrangement uses TRBV11-2 and TRBJ2-1; 9 bases fit TRBD2. CDR1 and CDR2 (germline): SGHAT, FQNNGV. The CDR3 covers 18 residues. In nucleotides, the CDR3 is TGTGCCAGCAGCTCCACCATAGCGGGGGAATCCTCCTATAATGAGCAGTTCTCC. This gives the protein CASSSTIAGESSYNEQFS.

As to this clonotype: A clone one base away is much larger, so this may be a read error. The genes are TRBV20-1 and TRBJ2-5; D not certain. There are 13 residues in the CDR3. Trimming took 6 bases from V and 3 from J, leaving 14 bases between them. The germline V gene encodes CDR1 DFQATT and CDR2 SNEGSKA (reference sequence). This chain's CDR3 is CSATIGYEETQYF. Here the CDR3 DNA reads TGCAGTGCAACGATAGGATACGAAGAGACCCAGTACTTC.

With respect to this clonotype: Since a much larger clone is just one base distant, this may be a read error. This chain joins TRBV5-6 and TRBJ2-7; possibly TRBD1 for D (6 bases). The CDR3 has 18 amino acids. From germline, CDR1 is SGHDT and CDR2 YYEEEE. The CDR3 sequence: CTSSNLGWTAALGYEQYF. The CDR3 DNA reads TGTACCAGCAGCAACCTGGGCTGGACAGCAGCATTAGGGTACGAGCAGTACTTC.

Regarding this clonotype: A much larger clone lies one base from this, so it may be a read error. V usage is TRBV30 and J usage is TRBJ1-4; D remains unclear. Germline values: CDR1 GTSNPN, CDR2 SVGIG (reference sequence). CDR3 size: 16 residues. V was clipped by 1 base and J by 8 bases, with 20 bases between them. CDR3 sequence (DNA): TGTGCCTGGAGTGCCCAAACGGGATTCTCCAGAGAAAAACTGTTTTTT. This encodes CAWSAQTGFSREKLFF.

This chain connects TRBV30 to TRBJ2-2, with D perhaps TRBD2 (6 bases). Germline-derived CDR1 and CDR2 are GTSNPN and SVGIG (reference sequence). The germline V and J ends were trimmed by 5 bases and 6 bases, with 10 bases remaining between them. CDR3 length: 12 amino acids. The CDR3 coding sequence is TGTGCCTGGGTGGGGGGTCCCGGGGAGCTGTTTTTT. Translating gives CAWVGGPGELFF.

To note about this clonotype: This may be a read error: a much more frequent sequence differs by one nucleotide. This chain uses TRBV29-1 with TRBJ1-1; TRBD1 is a possible D gene (5 bases). In germline, CDR1 is SQVTM, CDR2 ANQGSEA. Trimming shortened V by 6 bases and J by 1 base, and 18 bases separated the two germline ends. The CDR3 totals 15 residues. The CDR3, as DNA: TGCAGCGTGGAGACAGTCGAGTCGGGGAACACTGAAGCTTTCTTT. Translation gives CSVETVESGNTEAFF.

As concerns this clonotype: At one of its ends the junction is not consistent with the germline gene, which may arise from a read error. The rearrangement links TRBV11-2 to TRBJ2-7; 14 bases align to TRBD2. The CDR3 has 14 residues. Germline assignment: CDR1 SGHAT and CDR2 FQNNGV. CDR3 residues: CTSSFGTSGRVVYF. The CDR3 DNA reads TGTACCAGCAGCTTCGGGACTAGCGGGAGAGTGGTGTACTTT.

As regards this clonotype: At one end, the junction sequence differs from germline, possibly due to a read error. The V and J genes are TRBV7-9 and TRBJ1-6; TRBD1 agrees at 11 bases. Germline V gene data show CDR1 as SEHNR and CDR2 as FQNEAQ (reference sequence). This CDR3 contains 19 residues. The CDR3 DNA reads TGTGCCATCAGCTTAGCCCTTCGCCGTGGACAGGGGGCGTATTCACCCCTCCACTTT. Translation: CAISLALRRGQGAYSPLHF. Based on the CDR3 plus reference TRBV7-9 and TRBJ1-6, the full variable domain is DTGVSQNPRHKITKRGQNVTFRCDPISEHNRLYWYRQTLGQGPEFLTYFQNEAQLEKSRLLSDRFSAERPKGSFSTLEIQRTEQGDSAMYLCAISLALRRGQGAYSPLHFGNGTRLTVT.

V is TRBV20-1 and J is TRBJ2-1; D is unclear. Germline-derived CDR1 and CDR2 are DFQATT and SNEGSKA (reference sequence). The CDR3 length is 14 residues. With 6 bases removed from V and 4 bases from J, the gap between germline ends came to 16 bases. CDR3 bases: TGCAGTGCAATGAAGGTGTCGGGTTACAATGAGCAGTTCTTC. Its protein is CSAMKVSGYNEQFF.

This clonotype showed up just once. Germline is not matched at one junction end, which may reflect a read error. This chain uses TRBV11-2 with TRBJ1-2, with D uncertain. CDR3 length: 14 amino acids. CDR1 is SGHAT, CDR2 FQNNGV, per germline. This CDR3 reads CASSSTTAAGGYTF. CDR3 coding DNA: TGTGCCAGCAGCTCGACCACAGCGGCTGGAGGCTACACCTTT.